The sequence of this TCR beta chain was determined in a study of blood T cell repertoires in COVID-19. Methods used by the authors: Researchers report that nucleated cell counts were estimated from reference gene primer amplification. Some clones are missing from TCRdb's copy, which holds only in-frame ones; the method was immunoSEQ multiplex PCR. V, J and clone size reflect that table, while D and trimming were determined from the DNA. Among a few hundred thousand clones listed, 80% to 90% were seen once. Participants' own reports of clinical history determined their cohort assignment. What the recovered Cohort 3 donors had was two negative PCRs, clearance, or symptom resolution. Per the germline V gene, CDR1 is SNHLY and CDR2 is FYNNEI. The CDR3 is 12 amino acids. J lost 5 bases, V lost 8 bases, and 5 bases had no gene match.

The chain recombines TRBV2 with TRBJ1-2; 7 bases line up with TRBD1. The TCR sequence derives from a man under 40 who had recovered from COVID-19. The sequencing input was PBMCs or T cells enriched from blood (not recorded which). CDR3 sequence: CASLGQTYGYTF. CDR3 DNA: TGTGCCAGCCTGGGACAGACTTATGGCTACACCTTC.